This T cell receptor (beta chain) was captured in a study of T cell responses to AZD1222 COVID-19 vaccine. V was clipped by 0 bases and J by 4 bases, with 8 bases between them. CDR3 size: 13 residues. Germline values: CDR1 SGHNT, CDR2 YYREEE (reference sequence). Sequenced by immunoSEQ multiplex PCR; TCRdb stores in-frame clones only, minus some. The sample gives roughly 140,000 clones, 93% of which show up once; approximately 12% is in the top ten. The source is an adult who had recovered from COVID-19. This specimen consisted of peripheral blood, obtained after recovery from COVID-19. The chain combines TRBV5-4 with TRBJ2-7; the D is unclear. CDR3 protein: CASSLAPKYEQYF. Written as DNA, the CDR3 is TGTGCCAGCAGCTTGGCGCCTAAGTACGAGCAGTACTTC.